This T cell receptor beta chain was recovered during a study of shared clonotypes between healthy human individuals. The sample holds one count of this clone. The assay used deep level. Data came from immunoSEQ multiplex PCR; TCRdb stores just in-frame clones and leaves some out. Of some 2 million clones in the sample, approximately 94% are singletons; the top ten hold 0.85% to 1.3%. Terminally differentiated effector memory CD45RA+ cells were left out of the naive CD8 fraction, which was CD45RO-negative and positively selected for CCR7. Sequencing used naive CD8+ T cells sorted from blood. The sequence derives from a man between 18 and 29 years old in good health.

CDR3 sequence (DNA): TGTGCCAGCAGCCCTCTTTCGGGGCTTAACAATGAGCAGTTCTTC. It translates to CASSPLSGLNNEQFF. The rearrangement uses TRBV7-2 and TRBJ2-1; D is perhaps TRBD1 or TRBD2 (5 bases each). V dropped 5 bases and J dropped 5 bases, with 16 bases sitting between them. The CDR3 has 15 amino acids. Germline V gives CDR1 SGHTA, CDR2 FQGNSA.